This is a list of T cell receptor beta chains from one sample in a study of blood T cell repertoires in COVID-19. The method was immunoSEQ multiplex PCR; TCRdb's version includes in-frame clones alone and lacks a portion of them. The data contain 180,000 or so clones, more than 85% of them singletons. The sample comprised peripheral blood. These receptors were obtained from a woman older than 75 in a cohort sampled during active or convalescent COVID-19. The CDR3 runs from the conserved cysteine through the conserved F or W. Fields, in order: D gene, clone size, V gene, J gene, CDR3 protein, CDR3 DNA. A D gene is named only where the DNA matches it firmly. The size entry is marked missing in some rows and otherwise reads once, few, many or a size class.

NA,few,TRBV7-8,TRBJ2-2,CASSLGAGELFF,TGTGCCAGCAGCTTAGGCGCCGGGGAGCTGTTTTTT
NA,NA,TRBV5-1,TRBJ1-6,CASSLGAPDSPLHF,TGCGCCAGCAGCTTAGGGGCCCCTGATTCACCCCTCCACTTT
TRBD1,NA,TRBV11-2,TRBJ1-1,CASSLTGRTEAFF,TGTGCCAGCAGCTTGACAGGGCGCACTGAAGCTTTCTTT
TRBD1,NA,TRBV10-1,TRBJ1-6,CASTRSVTGNSPLHF,TGCGCCAGCACCCGCTCCGTGACAGGGAATTCACCCCTCCACTTT
TRBD1,NA,TRBV7-6,TRBJ2-5,CASSIQGAQETQYF,TGTGCCAGCAGCATACAGGGGGCCCAAGAGACCCAGTACTTC
NA,NA,TRBV28,TRBJ2-5,CASSSRRDFRYQETQYF,TGTGCCAGCAGTTCGAGGAGGGACTTCCGGTACCAAGAGACCCAGTACTTC
TRBD2,NA,TRBV3-1/TRBV3-2,TRBJ2-3,CASSQGERGPEKTTDTQYF,TGTGCCAGCAGCCAAGGGGAGCGGGGGCCCGAGAAAACCACAGATACGCAGTATTTT
NA,NA,TRBV27,TRBJ1-1,CASSFLGRSTEAFF,TGTGCCAGCAGTTTTTTGGGCAGGTCCACTGAAGCTTTCTTT
TRBD1,NA,TRBV6-1,TRBJ1-6,CASSEEDRRNSPLHF,TGTGCCAGCAGTGAAGAGGACAGGCGCAATTCACCCCTCCACTTT
NA,NA,TRBV27,TRBJ2-5,CASSSTRETQYF,TGTGCCAGCAGTTCTACCCGGGAGACCCAGTACTTC
NA,NA,TRBV6-5,TRBJ1-1,CASSSVGTEAFF,TGTGCCAGCAGCTCGGTCGGCACTGAAGCTTTCTTT
TRBD1,NA,TRBV19,TRBJ1-4,CASSTLTQGAREKLFF,TGTGCCAGTAGTACCCTCACGCAGGGGGCGCGTGAAAAACTGTTTTTT
TRBD1,NA,TRBV12-5,TRBJ1-2,CASGLVLSGGYYGYTF,TGTGCTAGTGGTTTGGTACTCTCAGGGGGCTACTATGGCTACACCTTC
TRBD1,NA,TRBV6-5,TRBJ1-1,CATRTGGNTEAFF,TGTGCCACTCGGACAGGGGGGAACACTGAAGCTTTCTTT
NA,NA,TRBV9,TRBJ2-6,CASSARVSGANVLTF,TGTGCCAGCAGCGCCAGGGTTTCTGGGGCCAACGTCCTGACTTTC
TRBD1,NA,TRBV28,TRBJ1-1,CASSRDRMNTEAFF,TGTGCCAGCAGTCGGGACAGGATGAACACTGAAGCTTTCTTT
NA,NA,TRBV6-5,TRBJ2-6,CASSYSRISGANVLTF,TGTGCCAGCAGTTACTCGAGAATCTCTGGGGCCAACGTCCTGACTTTC
TRBD1,once,TRBV7-8,TRBJ2-2,CASRGTGNTGELFF,TGTGCCAGCAGGGGGACAGGAAACACCGGGGAGCTGTTTTTT
TRBD1,NA,TRBV5-1,TRBJ1-2,CASSRGQGRNYGYTF,TGCGCCAGCAGCAGGGGACAGGGGAGGAACTATGGCTACACCTTC
NA,NA,TRBV7-2,TRBJ2-6,CASSFTPGYSGANVLTF,TGTGCCAGCAGCTTTACTCCAGGGTACTCGGGGGCCAACGTCCTGACTTTC
NA,NA,TRBV10-3,TRBJ2-3,CASKDTVTDTQYF,TGTGCCTCAAAAGACACAGTCACAGATACGCAGTATTTT
TRBD1,many,TRBV6-4,TRBJ1-6,CASSDGDRVGSPLHF,TGTGCCAGCAGTGACGGGGACAGGGTAGGATCACCCCTCCACTTT
TRBD1,once,TRBV24-1,TRBJ2-2,CATSARTGWDTGELFF,TGTGCCACCAGTGCCCGGACAGGGTGGGACACCGGGGAGCTGTTTTTT
TRBD1,NA,TRBV5-1,TRBJ1-1,CASSLFQGADTEAFF,TGCGCCAGCAGCTTGTTTCAGGGGGCAGACACTGAAGCTTTCTTT
NA,NA,TRBV5-1,TRBJ1-1,CASSLYPTRNTEAFF,TGCGCCAGCAGCTTGTACCCAACGAGGAACACTGAAGCTTTCTTT
NA,NA,TRBV6-5,TRBJ1-2,CASSYSDSSGYTF,TGTGCCAGCAGTTACTCTGACAGTTCCGGCTACACCTTC
NA,NA,TRBV28,TRBJ1-1,CASRPTGNTEAFF,TGTGCCAGCAGACCGACAGGTAACACTGAAGCTTTCTTT
TRBD1,NA,TRBV30,TRBJ1-2,CAWIRTGINYGYTF,TGTGCCTGGATCAGGACAGGGATTAACTATGGCTACACCTTC
TRBD1,NA,TRBV5-6,TRBJ2-1,CASSPGGRFSEQFF,TGTGCCAGCAGTCCAGGGGGAAGATTTAGTGAGCAGTTCTTC
TRBD1,NA,TRBV11-3,TRBJ1-1,CASSPRGRAEAFF,TGTGCCAGCAGCCCCAGGGGGCGGGCTGAAGCTTTCTTT
NA,few,TRBV4-1,TRBJ2-3,CASSSSGPSTDTQYF,TGCGCCAGCAGCTCCAGCGGTCCTAGCACAGATACGCAGTATTTT
NA,NA,TRBV4-3,TRBJ1-5,CASSQDVGRGQHF,TGCGCCAGCAGCCAAGATGTAGGCAGAGGCCAGCATTTT
TRBD1,NA,TRBV5-1,TRBJ2-3,CASSLNRGDTDTQYF,TGCGCCAGCAGCTTGAACAGGGGGGACACAGATACGCAGTATTTT
TRBD1,once,TRBV19,TRBJ1-1,CASRPQGAEWRAFF,TGTGCCAGTAGACCACAGGGGGCAGAATGGCGAGCTTTCTTT
NA,once,TRBV5-1,TRBJ2-1,CASSPSGLAQFF,TGCGCCAGCAGCCCCTCCGGGCTAGCCCAGTTCTTC
NA,NA,TRBV6-2/TRBV6-3,TRBJ1-6,CASSFGQMAYNSPLHF,TGTGCCAGCAGTTTTGGACAGATGGCCTATAATTCACCCCTCCACTTT
NA,NA,TRBV28,TRBJ1-3,CASSLGAGVTGNTIYF,TGTGCCAGCAGTTTAGGGGCAGGGGTAACTGGGAACACCATATATTTT
NA,NA,TRBV19,TRBJ1-2,CASSITGRAVGYTF,TGTGCCAGTAGTATAACGGGGAGGGCTGTCGGCTACACCTTC
NA,NA,TRBV11-3,TRBJ2-5,CASSFGPVLKTQETQYF,TGTGCCAGCAGCTTTGGGCCTGTGTTGAAAACACAAGAGACCCAGTACTTC
NA,NA,TRBV7-9,TRBJ1-3,CASSLAQGTSGNTIYF,TGTGCCAGCAGCTTAGCGCAGGGGACCTCGGGAAACACCATATATTTT
NA,NA,TRBV2,TRBJ2-3,CASSDYLADTQYF,TGTGCCAGCAGTGACTACCTCGCAGATACGCAGTATTTT
NA,NA,TRBV6-1,TRBJ1-6,CASSEEGRSYNSPLHF,TGTGCCAGCAGTGAAGAGGGGCGCTCCTATAATTCACCCCTCCACTTT
TRBD2,NA,TRBV7-2,TRBJ2-3,CASSVPGLAGIGTDTQYF,TGTGCCAGCAGCGTCCCGGGACTAGCGGGGATTGGGACAGATACGCAGTATTTT
NA,NA,TRBV28,TRBJ1-1,CASSLSKLGPNTEAFF,TGTGCCAGCAGTTTATCAAAGTTGGGCCCGAACACTGAAGCTTTCTTT
NA,NA,TRBV12-3/TRBV12-4,TRBJ1-5,CASTTPPGQPQHF,TGTGCCAGCACGACGCCCCCAGGTCAGCCCCAGCATTTT
NA,once,TRBV4-1,TRBJ2-1,CASSQGSRNPSYNEQFF,TGCGCCAGCAGCCAAGGTTCGCGGAATCCTTCCTACAATGAGCAGTTCTTC
NA,once,TRBV6-5,TRBJ1-1,CASSSGWSAEAFF,TGTGCCAGCAGCTCGGGATGGAGCGCTGAAGCTTTCTTT
TRBD2,NA,TRBV19,TRBJ2-2,CASIGGSSNTGELFF,TGTGCCAGTATTGGCGGGAGCTCGAACACCGGGGAGCTGTTTTTT
NA,NA,TRBV6-5,TRBJ1-6,CASSYEGRQLSPLHF,TGTGCCAGCAGTTACGAAGGCAGGCAGTTATCACCCCTCCACTTT
TRBD1,NA,TRBV30,TRBJ1-1,CAWRLGQTNTEAFF,TGTGCCTGGAGGTTGGGACAGACGAACACTGAAGCTTTCTTT
NA,NA,TRBV7-9,TRBJ2-5,CASSFFRGGAETQYF,TGTGCCAGCAGCTTTTTTAGGGGGGGTGCGGAGACCCAGTACTTC
TRBD1,once,TRBV19,TRBJ1-1,CASSPGQRTEAFF,TGTGCCAGTAGTCCGGGACAGCGAACTGAAGCTTTCTTT
NA,NA,TRBV12-3/TRBV12-4,TRBJ1-2,CASSVTVLYGYTF,TGTGCCAGCAGTGTTACTGTTCTTTATGGCTACACCTTC
TRBD2,NA,TRBV9,TRBJ2-1,CASSVVGSGSYNEQFF,TGTGCCAGCAGCGTAGTAGGTAGCGGGAGTTACAATGAGCAGTTCTTC